One sample yielded the 5 T cell receptor beta chains listed below, sequenced in a study of cytomegalovirus exposure and HLA in healthy donors. Profiling relied on immunoSEQ multiplex PCR, and the TCRdb table lists in-frame clones only, not all of them. Of 200,000 to 300,000 clones in the sample, about nine tenths were seen once. The sample taken for sequencing was PBMCs. The receptors stem from a woman in her twenties or thirties in good health and CMV-seronegative.

This clone showed up just a few times. This specimen includes other DNA sequences encoding the same CDR3. The V gene is TRBV5-1, the J gene TRBJ2-5; D not certain. This CDR3 region has 11 residues. The germline V gene has CDR1 SGHRS and CDR2 YFSETQ. V gave up 3 bases and J gave up 1 base, with 1 base separating them. DNA of the CDR3: TGCGCCAGCAGCTCCCAAGAGACCCAGTACTTC. Its translation is CASSSQETQYF.

The chain employs TRBV15 and TRBJ2-1; 9 bases line up with TRBD1. J gave up 2 bases and V 3 bases, and 2 bases lay outside the gene matches. In germline, CDR1 is LNHNV, CDR2 YYDKDF (reference sequence). The CDR3 is 15 amino acids. CDR3 DNA: TGTGCCACCAGCAGGCGACAGGGGGCCTACAATGAGCAGTTCTTC. Its protein is CATSRRQGAYNEQFF.

The rearrangement links TRBV5-5 to TRBJ1-1; D unresolved. Germline lookup yields CDR1 SGHKS and CDR2 YYEKEE (reference sequence). Trimming removed 3 bases from V and 3 bases from J, with 12 bases in between. The CDR3 runs to 14 residues. The CDR3: CASSSLGLYTEAFF. As DNA, the CDR3 is TGTGCCAGCAGCTCGCTAGGCCTCTACACTGAAGCTTTCTTT. Full variable domain (outside the CDR3, taken from reference TRBV5-5 and TRBJ1-1): DAGVTQSPTHLIKTRGQQVTLRCSPISGHKSVSWYQQVLGQGPQFIFQYYEKEERGRGNFPDRFSARQFPNYSSELNVNALLLGDSALYLCASSSLGLYTEAFFGQGTRLTVV.

The chain carries TRBV4-2 and TRBJ1-2; D is undetermined. The CDR3 has 16 residues. Trimming removed 0 bases at V and 1 base at J, with 12 bases between. Germline CDR1 is LGHNA and CDR2 is YNFKEQ. CDR3 region: CASSQDDRQINYGYTF. CDR3 sequence (DNA): TGTGCCAGCAGCCAAGATGATCGGCAGATTAACTATGGCTACACCTTC.

V usage is TRBV9 and J usage is TRBJ1-3; D ambiguous. Per germline, CDR1 SGDLS and CDR2 YYNGEE. V lost 2 bases to trimming and J lost 8 bases, with 14 bases between them. The CDR3 consists of 14 residues. The CDR3 reads CASSVLSTVDTIYF. The CDR3 DNA reads as TGTGCCAGCAGCGTCCTATCTACTGTGGACACCATATATTTT.